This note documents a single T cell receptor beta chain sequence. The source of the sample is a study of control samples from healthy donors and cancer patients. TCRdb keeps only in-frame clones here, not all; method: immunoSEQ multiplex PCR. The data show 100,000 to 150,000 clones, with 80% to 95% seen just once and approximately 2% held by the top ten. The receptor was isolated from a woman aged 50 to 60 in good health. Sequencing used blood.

CDR3 sequence: CASSYGVGTSTDTQYF. CDR3 DNA sequence: TGTGCCAGCAGTTACGGGGTCGGCACTAGCACAGATACGCAGTATTTT. The chain couples TRBV6-5 to TRBJ2-3; D call uncertain. This CDR3 spans 16 amino acids. With 2 bases removed from V and 0 bases from J, the gap between germline ends came to 12 bases. CDR1 and CDR2 from the germline V gene are MNHEY and SVGAGI.